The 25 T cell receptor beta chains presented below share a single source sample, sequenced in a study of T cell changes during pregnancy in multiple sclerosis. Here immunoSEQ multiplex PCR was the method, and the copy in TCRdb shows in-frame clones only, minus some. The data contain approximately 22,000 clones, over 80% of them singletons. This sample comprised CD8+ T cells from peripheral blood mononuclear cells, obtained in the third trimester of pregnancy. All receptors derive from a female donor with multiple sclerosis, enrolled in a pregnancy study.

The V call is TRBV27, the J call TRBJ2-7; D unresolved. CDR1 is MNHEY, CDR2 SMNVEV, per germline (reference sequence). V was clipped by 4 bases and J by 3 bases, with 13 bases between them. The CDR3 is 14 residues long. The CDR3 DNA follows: TGTGCCAGCAGTTCCCCCCGGGTGCGCTACGAGCAGTACTTC. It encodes CASSSPRVRYEQYF.

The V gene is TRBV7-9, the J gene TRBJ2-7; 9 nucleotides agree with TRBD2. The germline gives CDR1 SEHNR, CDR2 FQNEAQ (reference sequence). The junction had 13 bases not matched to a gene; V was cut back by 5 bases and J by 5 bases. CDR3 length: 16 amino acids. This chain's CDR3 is CASSPVAGTSSDEQYF. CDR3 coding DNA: TGTGCCAGCAGCCCAGTTGCCGGGACTAGCTCTGACGAGCAGTACTTC.

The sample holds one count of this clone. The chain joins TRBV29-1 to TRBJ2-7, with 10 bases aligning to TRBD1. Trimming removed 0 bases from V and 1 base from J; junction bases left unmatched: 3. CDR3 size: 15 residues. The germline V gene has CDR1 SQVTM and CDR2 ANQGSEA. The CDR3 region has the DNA TGCAGCGTTGAAGATGGGGACAGGGGTTCCTACGAGCAGTACTTC. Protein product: CSVEDGDRGSYEQYF.

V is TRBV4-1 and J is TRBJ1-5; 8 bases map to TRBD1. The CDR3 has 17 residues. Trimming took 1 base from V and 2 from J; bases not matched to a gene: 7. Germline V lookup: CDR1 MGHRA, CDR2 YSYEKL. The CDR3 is CASSQVGQGGGNQPQHF. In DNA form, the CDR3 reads TGCGCCAGCAGCCAAGTTGGACAGGGCGGGGGCAATCAGCCCCAGCATTTT.

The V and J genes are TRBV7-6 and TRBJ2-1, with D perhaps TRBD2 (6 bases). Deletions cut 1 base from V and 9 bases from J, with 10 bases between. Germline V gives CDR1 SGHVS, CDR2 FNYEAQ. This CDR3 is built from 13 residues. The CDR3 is CASSLVVEGEQFF. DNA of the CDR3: TGTGCCAGCAGCTTAGTTGTGGAGGGTGAGCAGTTCTTC.

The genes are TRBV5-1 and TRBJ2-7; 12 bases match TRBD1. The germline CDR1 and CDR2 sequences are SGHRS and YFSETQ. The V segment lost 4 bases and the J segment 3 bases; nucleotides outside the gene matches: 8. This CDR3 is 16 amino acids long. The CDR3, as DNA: TGCGCCAGCAGCCCGGGACAGGGGGCTGAAAACTACGAGCAGTACTTC. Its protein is CASSPGQGAENYEQYF.

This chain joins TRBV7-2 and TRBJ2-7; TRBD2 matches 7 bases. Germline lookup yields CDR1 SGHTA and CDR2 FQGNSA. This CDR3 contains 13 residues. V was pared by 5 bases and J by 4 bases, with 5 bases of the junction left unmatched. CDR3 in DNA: TGTGCCAGCAGCATTTGGGACTATTACGAGCAGTACTTC. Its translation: CASSIWDYYEQYF.

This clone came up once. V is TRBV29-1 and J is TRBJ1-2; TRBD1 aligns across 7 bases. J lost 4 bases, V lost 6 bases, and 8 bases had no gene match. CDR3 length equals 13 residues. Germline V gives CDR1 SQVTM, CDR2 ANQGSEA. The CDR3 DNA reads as TGCAGCGTCGCTACAGGGGAGATCTATGGCTACACCTTC. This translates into CSVATGEIYGYTF.

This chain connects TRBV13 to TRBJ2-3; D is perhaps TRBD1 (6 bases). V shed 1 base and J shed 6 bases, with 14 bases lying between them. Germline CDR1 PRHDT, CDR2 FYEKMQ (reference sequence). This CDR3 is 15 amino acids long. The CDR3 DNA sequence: TGTGCCAGCAGCTTAGAGGGGACAACAGTGGATACGCAGTATTTT. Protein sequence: CASSLEGTTVDTQYF. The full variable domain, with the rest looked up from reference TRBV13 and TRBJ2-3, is AAGVIQSPRHLIKEKRETATLKCYPIPRHDTVYWYQQGPGQDPQFLISFYEKMQSDKGSIPDRFSAQQFSDYHSELNMSSLELGDSALYFCASSLEGTTVDTQYFGPGTRLTVL.

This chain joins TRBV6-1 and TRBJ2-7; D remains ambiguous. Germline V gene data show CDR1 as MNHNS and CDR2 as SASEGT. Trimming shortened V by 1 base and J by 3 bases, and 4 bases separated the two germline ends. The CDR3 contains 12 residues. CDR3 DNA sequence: TGTGCCAGCAGTGAAGGCTACTACGAGCAGTACTTC. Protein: CASSEGYYEQYF.

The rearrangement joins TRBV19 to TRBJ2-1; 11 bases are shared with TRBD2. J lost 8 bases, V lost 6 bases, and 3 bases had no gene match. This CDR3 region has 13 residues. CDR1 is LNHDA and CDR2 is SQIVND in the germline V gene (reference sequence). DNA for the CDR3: TGTGCCAGTAGACTAGCGGGAGACTATGAGCAGTTCTTC. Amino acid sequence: CASRLAGDYEQFF.

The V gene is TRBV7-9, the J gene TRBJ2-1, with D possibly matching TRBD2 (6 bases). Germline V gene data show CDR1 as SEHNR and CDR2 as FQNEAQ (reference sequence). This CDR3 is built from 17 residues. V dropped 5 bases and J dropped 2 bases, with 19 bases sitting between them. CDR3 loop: CASSQDRGLATYNEQFF. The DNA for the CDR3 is TGTGCCAGCAGCCAAGATCGTGGCCTAGCGACCTACAATGAGCAGTTCTTC.

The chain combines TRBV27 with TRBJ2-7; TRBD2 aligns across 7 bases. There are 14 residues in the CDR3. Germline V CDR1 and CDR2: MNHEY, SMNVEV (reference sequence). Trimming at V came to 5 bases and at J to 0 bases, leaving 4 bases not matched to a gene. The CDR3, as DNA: TGTGCCAGCAGTCTTTGGGGGGGCTCCTACGAGCAGTACTTC. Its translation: CASSLWGGSYEQYF.

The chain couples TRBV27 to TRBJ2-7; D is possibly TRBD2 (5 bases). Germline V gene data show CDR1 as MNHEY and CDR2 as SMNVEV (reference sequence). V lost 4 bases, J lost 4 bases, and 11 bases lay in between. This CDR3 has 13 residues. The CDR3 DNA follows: TGTGCCAGCAGTTATGGCAGGACTTACGAGCAGTACTTC. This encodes CASSYGRTYEQYF.

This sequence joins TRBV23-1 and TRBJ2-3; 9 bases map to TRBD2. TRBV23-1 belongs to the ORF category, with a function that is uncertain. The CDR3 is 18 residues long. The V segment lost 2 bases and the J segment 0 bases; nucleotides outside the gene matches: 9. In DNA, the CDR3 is TGCGCCAGCAGTCAAGGGGTAGCGGGAGAAACTAGCACAGATACGCAGTATTTT. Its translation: CASSQGVAGETSTDTQYF.

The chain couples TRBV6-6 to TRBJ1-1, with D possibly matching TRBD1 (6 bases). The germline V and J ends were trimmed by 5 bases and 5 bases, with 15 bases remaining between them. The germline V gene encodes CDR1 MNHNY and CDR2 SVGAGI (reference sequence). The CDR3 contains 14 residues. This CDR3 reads CASSTYREWTEAFF. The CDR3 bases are TGTGCCAGCAGTACTTACAGGGAGTGGACTGAAGCTTTCTTT.

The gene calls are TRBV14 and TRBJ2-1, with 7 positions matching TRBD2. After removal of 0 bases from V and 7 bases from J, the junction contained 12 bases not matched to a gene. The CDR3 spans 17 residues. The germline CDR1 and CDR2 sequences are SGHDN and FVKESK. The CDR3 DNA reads TGTGCCAGCAGCCAAGATCTTGGGGGAGGGCCAGGAAATGAGCAGTTCTTC. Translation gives CASSQDLGGGPGNEQFF.

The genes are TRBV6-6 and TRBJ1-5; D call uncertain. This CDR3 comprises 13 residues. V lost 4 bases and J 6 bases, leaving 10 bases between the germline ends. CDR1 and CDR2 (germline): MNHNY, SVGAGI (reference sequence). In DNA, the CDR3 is TGTGCCAGCAGTTCCCCGGGTCCTCAGCCCCAGCATTTT. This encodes CASSSPGPQPQHF.

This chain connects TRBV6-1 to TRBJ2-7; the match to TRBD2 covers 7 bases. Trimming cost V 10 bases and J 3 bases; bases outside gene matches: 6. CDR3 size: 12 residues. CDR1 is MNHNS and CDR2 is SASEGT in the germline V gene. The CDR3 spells CATLGGDYEQYF. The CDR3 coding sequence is TGTGCCACCCTGGGGGGGGACTACGAGCAGTACTTC.

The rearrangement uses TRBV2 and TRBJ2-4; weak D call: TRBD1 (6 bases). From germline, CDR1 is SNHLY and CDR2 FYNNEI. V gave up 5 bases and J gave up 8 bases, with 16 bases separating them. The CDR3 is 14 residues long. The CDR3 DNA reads TGTGCCAGCAGTTATACAGGGTATGGGGACATTCAGTACTTC. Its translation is CASSYTGYGDIQYF.

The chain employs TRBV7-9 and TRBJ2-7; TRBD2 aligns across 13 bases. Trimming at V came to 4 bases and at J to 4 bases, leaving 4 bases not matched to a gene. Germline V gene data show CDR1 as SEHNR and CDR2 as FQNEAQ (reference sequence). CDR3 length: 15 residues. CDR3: CASSYTSGGAYEQYF. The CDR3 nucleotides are TGTGCCAGCAGCTATACTAGCGGGGGGGCTTACGAGCAGTACTTC. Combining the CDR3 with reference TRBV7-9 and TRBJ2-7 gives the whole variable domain DTGVSQNPRHKITKRGQNVTFRCDPISEHNRLYWYRQTLGQGPEFLTYFQNEAQLEKSRLLSDRFSAERPKGSFSTLEIQRTEQGDSAMYLCASSYTSGGAYEQYFGPGTRLTVT.

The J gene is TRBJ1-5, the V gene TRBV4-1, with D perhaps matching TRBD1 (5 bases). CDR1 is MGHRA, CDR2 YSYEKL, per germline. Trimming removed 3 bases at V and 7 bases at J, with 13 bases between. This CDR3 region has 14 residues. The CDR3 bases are TGCGCCAGCAGCCACAGATCGACAGAACAGCCCCAGCATTTT. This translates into CASSHRSTEQPQHF.

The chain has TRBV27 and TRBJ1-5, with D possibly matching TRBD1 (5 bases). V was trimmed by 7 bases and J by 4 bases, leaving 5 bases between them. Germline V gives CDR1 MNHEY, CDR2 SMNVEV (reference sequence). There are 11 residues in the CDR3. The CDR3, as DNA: TGTGCCAGCACAGGGAATCAGCCCCAGCATTTT. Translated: CASTGNQPQHF.

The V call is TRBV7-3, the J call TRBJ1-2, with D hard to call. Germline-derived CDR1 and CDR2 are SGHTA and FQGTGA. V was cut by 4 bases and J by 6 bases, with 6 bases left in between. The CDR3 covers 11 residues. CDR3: CASSSGDGYTF. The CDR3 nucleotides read TGTGCCAGCAGCTCCGGGGATGGCTACACCTTC.

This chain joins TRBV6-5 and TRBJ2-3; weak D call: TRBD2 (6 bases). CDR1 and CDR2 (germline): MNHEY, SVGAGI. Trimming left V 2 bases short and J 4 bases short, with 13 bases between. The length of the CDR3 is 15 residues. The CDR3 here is CASSYAIGSADTQYF. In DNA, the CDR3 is TGTGCCAGCAGTTACGCGATCGGGAGCGCAGATACGCAGTATTTT.